The sequence of this T cell receptor (beta chain) was determined in a study of T cells in Graves' hyperthyroidism and ophthalmopathy. Broader study findings: In simple terms, a model built on 13 V-J features told ophthalmopathy apart from stable hyperthyroidism.

Authors of the study amplified TCR beta CDR3 regions from RNA transcripts. The HTBI set primed first-round TCR CDR3 RT-PCR. TCRdb used MiXCR to reprocess the multiplex PCR reads, holding one entry per CDR3 protein. The profile shows hundreds of thousands of distinct CDR3 sequences, 46% of them singletons. Hyperthyroidism in the patients, aged 18 to 65, was newly diagnosed and under 2 months in duration. Note on this clonotype: The antigen is unknown.

Germline-derived CDR1 and CDR2 are SGHTA and FQGNSA. Losses at the gene ends were 5 bases for V and 3 bases for J; bases not matched to a gene: 10. CDR3 size: 15 residues. Sequencing was carried out using peripheral blood or thyroid tissue (not recorded which). The chain joins TRBV7-2 to TRBJ2-7, with 7 nucleotides matching TRBD1. The sequence was obtained from a woman aged 18-35 years with Graves' hyperthyroidism. In nucleotides, the CDR3 is TGTGCCAGCAGCCAAGAAGGGGGCCTCAACTACGAGCAGTACTTC. This gives the protein CASSQEGGLNYEQYF.